These 26 T cell receptor beta chains share one sample of origin, sequenced in a study of cytomegalovirus exposure and HLA in healthy donors. PCR involved 60 Vbeta and 13 Jbeta primers. Clones were sequenced by immunoSEQ multiplex PCR, and TCRdb holds only the in-frame ones, with some missing. The sample consists of over 150,000 clones, approximately 81% of them appearing once. The sample comprised PBMCs. These receptors originate from a man aged 18 to 29 in good health and CMV-seronegative.

The chain is built from TRBV9 and TRBJ1-1; D call uncertain. Germline V gives CDR1 SGDLS, CDR2 YYNGEE. This CDR3 region has 13 residues. V shed 4 bases and J shed 2 bases, with 9 bases lying between them. The CDR3 reads CASSPSYNTEAFF. The CDR3, as DNA: TGTGCCAGCAGCCCTAGTTATAACACTGAAGCTTTCTTT.

J is TRBJ2-5 and V is TRBV2; 16 nucleotides agree with TRBD2. Germline CDR1 SNHLY, CDR2 FYNNEI. The CDR3 is 15 amino acids. J was trimmed by 7 bases and V by 4 bases; bases with no gene match: 3. The CDR3 protein is CASSAGTSGGATQYF. The CDR3 DNA sequence: TGTGCCAGCAGTGCCGGGACTAGCGGGGGGGCGACCCAGTACTTC.

The chain couples TRBV5-1 to TRBJ1-2, with D unresolved. The CDR3 loop spans 11 amino acids. V was shortened by 0 bases and J by 10 bases, with 7 bases between the two germline ends. The V gene's germline CDR1 is SGHRS and CDR2 YFSETQ. CDR3 sequence: CASSLERDYTF. Here the CDR3 DNA reads TGCGCCAGCAGCTTGGAACGGGACTACACCTTC.

This clone was counted between two and nine times. The rearrangement links TRBV11-2 to TRBJ1-3; 7 bases are shared with TRBD1. With 5 bases clipped from V and 2 bases from J, the junction kept 9 bases outside the gene matches. CDR1 SGHAT and CDR2 FQNNGV come from the germline V gene. The CDR3 consists of 16 residues. As DNA, the CDR3 is TGTGCCAGCAGCGCCCGGGGGACAGCCCCTGGAAACACCATATATTTT. Its protein product is CASSARGTAPGNTIYF.

Only a few counts were recorded for this clone. The V call is TRBV7-6, the J call TRBJ2-7; D is perhaps TRBD2 (6 bases). Germline V gives CDR1 SGHVS, CDR2 FNYEAQ. The CDR3 loop spans 16 amino acids. V was shortened by 5 bases and J by 5 bases, with 22 bases between the two germline ends. This CDR3 reads CASSHSLGGIYDEQYF. CDR3 in DNA: TGTGCCAGCAGCCATTCTTTGGGCGGGATATACGACGAGCAGTACTTC.

A remark on this clone: One junction end does not reproduce the germline sequence, and a read error may be involved. This CDR3 is also generated by other DNA sequences in the sample. The rearrangement links TRBV5-1 to TRBJ1-1; maybe TRBD1 (6 bases). Germline V gene lookup returns CDR1 SGHRS and CDR2 YFSETQ. This CDR3 comprises 13 residues. CDR3 sequence reads: CASSSGQNTEAFF. The CDR3 coding sequence is TGCGCCAGCAGCTCTGGACAGAACACTGAGGCTTTCTTT.

The chain employs TRBV6-5 and TRBJ2-7; D is perhaps TRBD1 (6 bases). Deletions cut 4 bases from V and 3 bases from J, with 19 bases between. The CDR3 runs to 16 residues. The germline CDR1 and CDR2 sequences are MNHEY and SVGAGI. CDR3 nucleotide sequence: TGTGCCAGCAGTTCTCCACAGGGACCACCTTACTACGAGCAGTACTTC. Translating it yields CASSSPQGPPYYEQYF.

The V call is TRBV5-5, the J call TRBJ2-1; 8 positions agree with TRBD2. The germline V gene encodes CDR1 SGHKS and CDR2 YYEKEE (reference sequence). The CDR3 runs to 16 residues. The J segment lost 6 bases and the V segment lost 0 bases, leaving 8 bases of the junction unmatched. Written as DNA, the CDR3 is TGTGCCAGCAGCTTGGGCGGGGGGACAATTAGCAATGAGCAGTTCTTC. It translates to CASSLGGGTISNEQFF.

This chain uses TRBV7-6 with TRBJ2-1; possibly TRBD2 for D (5 bases). V was pared by 1 base and J by 7 bases, with 14 bases between. The CDR3 runs 15 residues. The germline gives CDR1 SGHVS, CDR2 FNYEAQ. The CDR3 is CASSLGMASGNEQFF. For the CDR3, the DNA is TGTGCCAGCAGCTTAGGTATGGCCTCGGGAAATGAGCAGTTCTTC.

This chain uses TRBV4-3 with TRBJ2-1; TRBD1 aligns across 8 bases. V lost 4 bases to trimming and J lost 8 bases; unmatched junction nucleotides: 7. The CDR3 runs to 14 residues. CDR1 and CDR2 from the germline V gene are LGHNA and YSLEER. This chain's CDR3 is CASSLRTGHDEQFF. The CDR3 bases are TGCGCCAGCAGCCTCCGGACAGGGCACGATGAGCAGTTCTTC.

This clone appeared a single time. The rearrangement uses TRBV7-2 and TRBJ2-7; weak D call: TRBD2 (6 bases). The V gene lost 4 bases and the J gene lost 7 bases, with 11 bases spanning the gap. Per germline, CDR1 SGHTA and CDR2 FQGNSA. CDR3 length equals 12 residues. The CDR3 coding sequence is TGTGCCAGCAGCTCCCTGGCGGGGGAGCAGTACTTC. Amino acid sequence: CASSSLAGEQYF.

This clone came up once. V and J are TRBV19 and TRBJ2-1, with TRBD2 as a possible D gene (7 bases). The CDR3 loop spans 18 amino acids. Germline loops: CDR1 LNHDA, CDR2 SQIVND (reference sequence). Trimming cost V 2 bases and J 10 bases, with 27 bases left between them. DNA of the CDR3: TGTGCCAGTAGTATAATTGGGGGCTGGGGGGAGGGCCGGAAGGAGCAGTTCTTC. Translated, it gives CASSIIGGWGEGRKEQFF.

The CDR3 is CASSQGETQYF. DNA of the CDR3: TGTGCCAGCTCACAGGGGGAGACCCAGTACTTC. This rearrangement joins TRBV18 to TRBJ2-5; TRBD1 might be the D (5 bases). CDR1 and CDR2 (germline): KGHSH, LQKENI. Trimming took 4 bases from V and 5 from J, leaving 5 bases between them. CDR3 length: 11 amino acids. The whole variable domain, remainder taken from reference TRBV18 and TRBJ2-5, is NAGVMQNPRHLVRRRGQEARLRCSPMKGHSHVYWYRQLPEEGLKFMVYLQKENIIDESGMPKERFSAEFPKEGPSILRIQQVVRGDSAAYFCASSQGETQYFGPGTRLLVL.

This chain links TRBV10-3 with TRBJ2-1; TRBD2 agrees at 11 bases. The J segment lost 2 bases and the V segment lost 6 bases, leaving 3 bases of the junction unmatched. The CDR3 spans 15 residues. CDR1 and CDR2 from the germline V gene are ENHRY and SYGVKD. CDR3 nucleotide sequence: TGTGCCATCAGAGGGACTAGCGGCCCCTACAATGAGCAGTTCTTC. The encoded protein is CAIRGTSGPYNEQFF.

The chain couples TRBV19 to TRBJ2-1, with 7 bases fitting TRBD2. There are 16 residues in the CDR3. CDR1 LNHDA and CDR2 SQIVND come from the germline V gene (reference sequence). Unmatched junction bases numbered 11, after V lost 2 bases and J lost 7 bases. CDR3 amino acids: CASSIPGLVWRNEQFF. The CDR3 nucleotides read TGTGCCAGTAGTATACCCGGACTAGTCTGGCGGAATGAGCAGTTCTTC. Supplemented by reference TRBV19 and TRBJ2-1, the full variable domain reads DGGITQSPKYLFRKEGQNVTLSCEQNLNHDAMYWYRQDPGQGLRLIYYSQIVNDFQKGDIAEGYSVSREKKESFPLTVTSAQKNPTAFYLCASSIPGLVWRNEQFFGPGTRLTVL.

This clone was seen a single time. This sequence joins TRBV28 and TRBJ2-7; TRBD2 matches at 7 bases. Trimming cost V 4 bases and J 7 bases; bases outside gene matches: 16. CDR1 and CDR2 (germline): MDHEN, SYDVKM. This CDR3 contains 16 residues. The CDR3 region is CASSSPVAGARIEQYF. As DNA, the CDR3 is TGTGCCAGCAGTTCCCCCGTGGCGGGAGCTCGGATAGAGCAGTACTTC.

V usage is TRBV6-5 and J usage is TRBJ2-5, with D perhaps matching TRBD1 (6 bases). The DNA end is a closer match to TRBJ2-7, so the J assignment may be wrong. This CDR3 has 14 amino acids. Per germline, CDR1 MNHEY and CDR2 SVGAGI. CDR3 DNA: TGTGCCAGCTCATTGACAGGCGCCTCCTACGAGCAGTACTTC. Its protein product is CASSLTGASYEQYF.

This chain links TRBV6-5 with TRBJ2-7, with TRBD1 as a possible D gene (8 bases). The CDR3 consists of 15 residues. V dropped 5 bases and J dropped 2 bases, with 16 bases sitting between them. Germline CDR1 MNHEY, CDR2 SVGAGI. The CDR3 DNA is TGTGCCAGCAGTCCCCGGGGGGACAGGCCCTACGAGCAGTACTTC. It is translated as CASSPRGDRPYEQYF.

CDR3 sequence: CASSSQQGTSLEQYF. CDR3 nucleotides: TGTGCCAGCAGCTCACAACAGGGGACCTCACTCGAGCAGTACTTC. This chain links TRBV11-2 with TRBJ2-7; 7 bases fit TRBD1. The CDR3 is 15 residues long. Germline CDR1 is SGHAT and CDR2 is FQNNGV. V lost 4 bases to trimming and J lost 6 bases; unmatched junction nucleotides: 12.

The chain recombines TRBV27 with TRBJ1-5, with D tentatively TRBD1 (5 bases). V dropped 4 bases and J dropped 3 bases, with 10 bases sitting between them. CDR1 and CDR2 (germline): MNHEY, SMNVEV (reference sequence). The CDR3 extends over 14 amino acids. CDR3 amino acids: CASSYTGPNQPQHF. The CDR3 nucleotides read TGTGCCAGCAGTTATACAGGTCCCAATCAGCCCCAGCATTTT.

The chain employs TRBV4-3 and TRBJ2-7; the D is unclear. In germline, CDR1 is LGHNA, CDR2 YSLEER. Trimming cost V 0 bases and J 0 bases, with 6 bases left between them. The length of the CDR3 is 14 residues. The CDR3 DNA reads as TGCGCCAGCAGCCAAGACCAATTCTCCTACGAGCAGTACTTC. This gives the protein CASSQDQFSYEQYF.

This chain connects TRBV9 to TRBJ2-7, with 7 bases lining up with TRBD1. The CDR3 runs 13 residues. CDR1 is SGDLS, CDR2 YYNGEE, per germline. J lost 9 bases, V lost 4 bases, and 10 bases had no gene match. CDR3 in DNA: TGTGCCAGCAGCCCGGACAGGAGTTGGCCGCAGTACTTC. The encoded protein is CASSPDRSWPQYF.

The chain uses TRBV5-1 and TRBJ1-2; TRBD1 agrees at 7 bases. Per the germline V gene, CDR1 is SGHRS and CDR2 is YFSETQ. V shed 2 bases and J 8 bases; nucleotides not matched to a gene: 15. The CDR3 covers 16 residues. CDR3: CASSFPTTGQKGGYTF. The CDR3 DNA reads as TGCGCCAGCAGCTTTCCCACGACAGGGCAAAAAGGAGGCTACACCTTC.

The chain has TRBV7-9 and TRBJ2-6, with D possibly matching TRBD1 (6 bases). The germline gives CDR1 SEHNR, CDR2 FQNEAQ (reference sequence). V was clipped by 1 base and J by 13 bases, with 14 bases between them. This CDR3 has 14 amino acids. In DNA form, the CDR3 reads TGTGCCAGCAGCTTAGACGGGGACATAGGAGTCCTGACTTTC. Translated, it gives CASSLDGDIGVLTF. Complete variable domain (other parts from reference TRBV7-9 and TRBJ2-6): DTGVSQNPRHKITKRGQNVTFRCDPISEHNRLYWYRQTLGQGPEFLTYFQNEAQLEKSRLLSDRFSAERPKGSFSTLEIQRTEQGDSAMYLCASSLDGDIGVLTFGAGSRLTVL.

This clone came up once. The rearrangement joins TRBV28 to TRBJ1-5; the D gene is possibly TRBD1 (5 bases). The CDR3 has 17 residues. Trimming removed 5 bases at V and 7 bases at J, with 24 bases between. Looked up from germline, CDR1 is MDHEN and CDR2 is SYDVKM. DNA of the CDR3: TGTGCCAGCAGTCGTACCTCCCTCCAGGGAATTCACCAGCCCCAGCATTTT. This sequence encodes CASSRTSLQGIHQPQHF.

The chain uses TRBV13 and TRBJ2-7; a possible D gene is TRBD1 (6 bases). The germline V gene has CDR1 PRHDT and CDR2 FYEKMQ (reference sequence). This CDR3 is 14 amino acids long. V was pared by 5 bases and J by 2 bases, with 13 bases between. The CDR3 reads CASSITGSTYEQYF. CDR3 in DNA: TGTGCCAGCAGCATCACAGGGAGTACCTACGAGCAGTACTTC.